What follows is one T cell receptor (beta chain) and its context. Sequenced by immunoSEQ multiplex PCR; TCRdb stores in-frame clones only, minus some. The table has about 93,000 clones, 89% seen once. The sample belongs to a study of OX40 agonist ivuxolimab in advanced cancers. Turning to the study itself: Patients got intravenous ivuxolimab at 0.01 to 10 mg/kg every 2 weeks. The dose-escalation cohort was around 83% male, with a mean age of approximately 61 years, ranging about 23 to 90. Three patients, one with hepatocellular carcinoma and two with cutaneous melanoma, achieved partial responses.

At baseline, cycle 4 day 1, and cycle 7 day 1, blood was sampled. CDR1 and CDR2 from the germline V gene are SGDLS and YYNGEE. V was pared by 0 bases and J by 0 bases, with 7 bases between. The CDR3 is 14 residues long. The receptor was isolated from an adult with an advanced solid tumor such as melanoma, head and neck, liver or kidney cancer. The starting material was CD4+ or CD8+ T cells sorted from blood, obtained in a trial of the OX40 agonist ivuxolimab. The chain has TRBV9 and TRBJ2-7; D gene uncertain. CDR3 residues: CASSVVPTSYEQYF. CDR3 bases: TGTGCCAGCAGCGTAGTGCCTACCTCCTACGAGCAGTACTTC.